This record looks at one TCR beta chain sequence and its context. The data were obtained in a study of blood T cells in healthy people across ages. Healthy individuals of Caucasian origin from Russia, aged roughly 6 to 100, served as donors. Sample-barcoded 5' priming and a J-beta primer mix drove a second PCR of about 7 to 12 cycles. Individual samples furnished no less than 2.5 million CDR3-containing paired-end reads apiece. TCRdb passed the 5' RACE reads through MiXCR, listing each CDR3 protein once. The table includes hundreds of thousands of distinct CDR3 sequences, approximately 44% detected once. The sequence was obtained from a man in his fifties or sixties in good health. The sequenced sample consisted of blood.

CDR3 amino acids: CASSRDSLSNQPQHF. The DNA of the CDR3 is TGTGCCAGCAGCCGGGACAGCCTTAGCAATCAGCCCCAGCATTTT. This chain connects TRBV12-3 or TRBV12-4 to TRBJ1-5, with TRBD1 matching 7 bases. The J segment lost 0 bases and the V segment lost 6 bases, leaving 5 bases of the junction unmatched. The CDR3 has 15 residues.